This T cell receptor (beta chain) was observed in a study of early T cells in non-severe SARS-CoV-2 infection. Overall study context: Sequencing targeted bulk RNA from unsorted whole blood, leaving chains unpaired.

With V trimmed by 6 bases and J by 6 bases, 9 bases remained unmatched. CDR3 length equals 14 residues. In germline, CDR1 is DFQATT, CDR2 SNEGSKA (reference sequence). This clonotype occurred many times. Its antigen is currently unknown. Researchers attached unique molecular identifiers to individual cDNA molecules. TCRdb itself ran the 5' RACE reads through MiXCR, one entry per CDR3 protein. The sample has tens of thousands of distinct CDR3 sequences; 7% to 9% are singletons. General study findings and limits: Clonotype matching in VDJdb favored anti-spike CD8 responses and did not capture private and CD4 specificities.

The chain combines TRBV20-1 with TRBJ2-1; 9 nucleotides match TRBD2. The sequence was obtained from an adult who was a healthcare worker with PCR-confirmed SARS-CoV-2 infection or an uninfected control (not recorded which). The sample consisted of whole blood. CDR3: CSAQTRTSANEQFF. CDR3 nucleotides: TGCAGTGCCCAAACGCGGACTAGCGCCAATGAGCAGTTCTTC.